The source of this T cell receptor (beta chain) is a study of cytomegalovirus exposure and HLA in healthy donors. Background on the study: It was reported in a later analysis that the 100 to 150 validation repertoires used the same platform as the roughly 670 first-cohort repertoires. Whole-study findings and limits: The classifier, whose performance was assessed in both the original and validation cohorts, reportedly diagnosed cytomegalovirus status with high specificity and sensitivity. CMV antigen specificity was confirmed in vitro for three CMV-associated chains. Rare sequences made up most TCRs, while some public TCRs were found in many donors.

Libraries were prepared by immunoSEQ multiplex PCR; TCRdb keeps only in-frame clonotypes and omits some of them. The top ten hold around 1% of the sample, which has some 310,000 clones, nearly 90% seen once. Only a few counts were recorded for this clone. Antigen specificity is unknown. The TCR originated in a man under 40 in good health and CMV-seronegative. Sequencing was performed on PBMCs.

The CDR3 reads CASGGLSGLNSPLHF. CDR3 bases: TGTGCCAGCGGTGGATTATCGGGGTTGAATTCACCCCTCCACTTT. This sequence joins TRBV6-5 and TRBJ1-6, with D hard to call. In germline, CDR1 is MNHEY, CDR2 SVGAGI. V lost 8 bases and J lost 7, with 18 bases in between. This CDR3 comprises 15 residues.